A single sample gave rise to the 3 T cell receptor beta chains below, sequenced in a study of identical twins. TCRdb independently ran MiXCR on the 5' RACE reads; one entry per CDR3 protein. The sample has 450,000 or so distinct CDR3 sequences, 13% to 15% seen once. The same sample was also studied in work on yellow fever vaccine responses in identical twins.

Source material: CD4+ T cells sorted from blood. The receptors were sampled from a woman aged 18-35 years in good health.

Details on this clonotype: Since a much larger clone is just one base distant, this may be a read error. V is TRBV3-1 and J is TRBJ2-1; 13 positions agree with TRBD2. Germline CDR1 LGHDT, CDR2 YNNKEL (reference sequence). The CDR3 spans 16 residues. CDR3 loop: CATSQALAGGYNEQFF. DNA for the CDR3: TGTGCCACCAGCCAAGCACTAGCGGGAGGGTACAATGAGCAGTTCTTC.

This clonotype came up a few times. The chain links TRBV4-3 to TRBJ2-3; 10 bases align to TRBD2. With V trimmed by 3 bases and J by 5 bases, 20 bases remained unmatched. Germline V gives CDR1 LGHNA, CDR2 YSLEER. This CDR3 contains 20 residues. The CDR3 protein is CASSHGGASGGLMGGDTQYF. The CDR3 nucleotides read TGCGCCAGCAGCCACGGGGGGGCTAGCGGGGGCCTGATGGGGGGAGATACGCAGTATTTT.

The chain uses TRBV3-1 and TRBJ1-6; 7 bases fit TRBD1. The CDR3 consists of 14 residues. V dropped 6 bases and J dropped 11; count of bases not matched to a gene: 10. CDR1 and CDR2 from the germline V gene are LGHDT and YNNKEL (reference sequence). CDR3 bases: TGTGCCAGCAGAACACAGGGGAATGGGGCACCCCTCCACTTT. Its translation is CASRTQGNGAPLHF.